The 8 T cell receptor beta chains below were found in one sample sequenced in a study of cytomegalovirus exposure and HLA in healthy donors. Both 60 Vbeta primers and 13 Jbeta primers went into the PCR. Sequencing was performed with immunoSEQ multiplex PCR; in TCRdb, only in-frame clones are kept and a portion is missing. The repertoire holds under 200,000 clones, with roughly 80% as singletons. The sample was PBMCs. All receptors come from a man between 60 and 75 years old in good health and CMV-seronegative.

V gene TRBV6-1 combines with J gene TRBJ1-2, with TRBD1 matching over 10 bases. This CDR3 is 15 amino acids long. The V and J ends lost 5 bases and 3 bases, in that order; junction bases with no gene match: 6. Germline CDR1 is MNHNS and CDR2 is SASEGT. The CDR3 here is CASSKRQGADYGYTF. The CDR3 DNA reads TGTGCCAGCAGTAAAAGACAGGGGGCTGACTATGGCTACACCTTC.

The chain combines TRBV2 with TRBJ2-7; 8 bases align to TRBD1. This CDR3 has 12 amino acids. The germline CDR1 and CDR2 sequences are SNHLY and FYNNEI. V trimming: 8 bases; J trimming: 5 bases; junction bases outside the gene matches: 5. The CDR3 loop reads CASSVTGDEQYF. CDR3 bases: TGTGCCAGCTCGGTGACAGGGGACGAGCAGTACTTC.

The chain couples TRBV5-1 to TRBJ2-1, with a tentative D call TRBD2 (6 bases). CDR1 is SGHRS and CDR2 is YFSETQ in the germline V gene. CDR3 length: 15 residues. The ends were cut back, 5 bases at V and 4 bases at J, with 16 bases in the middle. For the CDR3, the DNA is TGCGCCAGCAGGGCGAGACTAGGGGAATACAATGAGCAGTTCTTC. Its translation: CASRARLGEYNEQFF.

V gene TRBV7-8 combines with J gene TRBJ2-1; D perhaps matches TRBD2 (5 bases). V was shortened by 5 bases and J by 15 bases, with 20 bases between the two germline ends. This CDR3 region has 13 residues. CDR1 and CDR2 from the germline V gene are SGHVS and FQNEAQ. CDR3 amino acids: CASSPWADGVAFF. CDR3 DNA sequence: TGTGCCAGCAGCCCATGGGCGGACGGGGTCGCGTTCTTC.

V gene TRBV9 combines with J gene TRBJ2-5; D ambiguous. The CDR3 runs to 15 residues. V lost 4 bases and J lost 5, with 18 bases in between. Germline CDR1 SGDLS, CDR2 YYNGEE. The CDR3 protein is CASSRHIERKETQYF. As DNA, the CDR3 is TGTGCCAGCAGCCGACACATAGAGAGAAAGGAGACCCAGTACTTC.

CDR3 bases: TGTGCCTGGAGTACGGGACAGTCTAATGAAAAACTGTTTTTT. The encoded protein is CAWSTGQSNEKLFF. J is TRBJ1-4 and V is TRBV30; 7 bases fit TRBD1. J gave up 3 bases and V 2 bases, and 3 bases lay outside the gene matches. The CDR3 runs 14 residues. CDR1 and CDR2 from the germline V gene are GTSNPN and SVGIG (reference sequence). The full variable domain, with the rest looked up from reference TRBV30 and TRBJ1-4, is SQTIHQWPATLVQPVGSPLSLECTVEGTSNPNLYWYRQAAGRGLQLLFYSVGIGQISSEVPQNLSASRPQDRQFILSSKKLLLSDSGFYLCAWSTGQSNEKLFFGSGTQLSVL.

The CDR3 loop is CASSLAAGGGYTF. As DNA, the CDR3 is TGTGCCAGCAGCTTAGCGGCAGGGGGTGGCTACACCTTC. The chain combines TRBV7-2 with TRBJ1-2; 7 positions agree with TRBD1. V was clipped by 0 bases and J by 7 bases; unmatched bases: 2. This CDR3 has 13 amino acids. Germline V gene sequence: CDR1 SGHTA, CDR2 FQGNSA. The variable domain in full, completed from reference TRBV7-2 and TRBJ1-2, reads GAGVSQSPSNKVTEKGKDVELRCDPISGHTALYWYRQSLGQGLEFLIYFQGNSAPDKSGLPSDRFSAERTGGSVSTLTIQRTQQEDSAVYLCASSLAAGGGYTFGSGTRLTVV.

This rearrangement joins TRBV5-6 to TRBJ2-5; D is possibly TRBD2 (6 bases). The end of the DNA fits TRBJ2-7 better, so the J call may be wrong. Germline CDR1 and CDR2: SGHDT and YYEEEE. The CDR3 extends over 15 amino acids. The CDR3 region has the DNA TGTGCCAGCAGCTTCTATCCGGGGGTGAACTACGAGCAGTACTTC. This codes for CASSFYPGVNYEQYF.